The present T cell receptor (beta chain) was sequenced within a study of cytomegalovirus exposure and HLA in healthy donors. Study overall: An earlier analysis identified 120 million or so unique TCR beta sequences in approximately 190 million T cells.

Trimming removed 5 bases at V and 1 base at J, with 14 bases between. This CDR3 has 15 amino acids. In germline, CDR1 is LNHDA, CDR2 SQIVND (reference sequence). The PCR contained 60 Vbeta and 13 Jbeta primers. How the authors handled the data: Later reanalysis found roughly 80 million unique TCR beta chains, roughly 10 million of them shared. Some clones are missing from TCRdb's copy, which holds only in-frame ones; the method was immunoSEQ multiplex PCR. Clone size and the V and J calls come from that table; the DNA yielded D and trimming. This sample has 150,000 or so clones; just under 85% occur once, and the top ten carry 1.2% to 1.5%.

The clonotype comes from a man in his thirties or forties in good health and CMV-seropositive. The sequencing sample was made of PBMCs. V and J are TRBV19 and TRBJ1-1, with D possibly matching TRBD1 (6 bases). The CDR3 reads CASSLPGGPNTEAFF. In DNA form, the CDR3 reads TGTGCCAGTAGTCTCCCGGGGGGGCCGAACACTGAAGCTTTCTTT.